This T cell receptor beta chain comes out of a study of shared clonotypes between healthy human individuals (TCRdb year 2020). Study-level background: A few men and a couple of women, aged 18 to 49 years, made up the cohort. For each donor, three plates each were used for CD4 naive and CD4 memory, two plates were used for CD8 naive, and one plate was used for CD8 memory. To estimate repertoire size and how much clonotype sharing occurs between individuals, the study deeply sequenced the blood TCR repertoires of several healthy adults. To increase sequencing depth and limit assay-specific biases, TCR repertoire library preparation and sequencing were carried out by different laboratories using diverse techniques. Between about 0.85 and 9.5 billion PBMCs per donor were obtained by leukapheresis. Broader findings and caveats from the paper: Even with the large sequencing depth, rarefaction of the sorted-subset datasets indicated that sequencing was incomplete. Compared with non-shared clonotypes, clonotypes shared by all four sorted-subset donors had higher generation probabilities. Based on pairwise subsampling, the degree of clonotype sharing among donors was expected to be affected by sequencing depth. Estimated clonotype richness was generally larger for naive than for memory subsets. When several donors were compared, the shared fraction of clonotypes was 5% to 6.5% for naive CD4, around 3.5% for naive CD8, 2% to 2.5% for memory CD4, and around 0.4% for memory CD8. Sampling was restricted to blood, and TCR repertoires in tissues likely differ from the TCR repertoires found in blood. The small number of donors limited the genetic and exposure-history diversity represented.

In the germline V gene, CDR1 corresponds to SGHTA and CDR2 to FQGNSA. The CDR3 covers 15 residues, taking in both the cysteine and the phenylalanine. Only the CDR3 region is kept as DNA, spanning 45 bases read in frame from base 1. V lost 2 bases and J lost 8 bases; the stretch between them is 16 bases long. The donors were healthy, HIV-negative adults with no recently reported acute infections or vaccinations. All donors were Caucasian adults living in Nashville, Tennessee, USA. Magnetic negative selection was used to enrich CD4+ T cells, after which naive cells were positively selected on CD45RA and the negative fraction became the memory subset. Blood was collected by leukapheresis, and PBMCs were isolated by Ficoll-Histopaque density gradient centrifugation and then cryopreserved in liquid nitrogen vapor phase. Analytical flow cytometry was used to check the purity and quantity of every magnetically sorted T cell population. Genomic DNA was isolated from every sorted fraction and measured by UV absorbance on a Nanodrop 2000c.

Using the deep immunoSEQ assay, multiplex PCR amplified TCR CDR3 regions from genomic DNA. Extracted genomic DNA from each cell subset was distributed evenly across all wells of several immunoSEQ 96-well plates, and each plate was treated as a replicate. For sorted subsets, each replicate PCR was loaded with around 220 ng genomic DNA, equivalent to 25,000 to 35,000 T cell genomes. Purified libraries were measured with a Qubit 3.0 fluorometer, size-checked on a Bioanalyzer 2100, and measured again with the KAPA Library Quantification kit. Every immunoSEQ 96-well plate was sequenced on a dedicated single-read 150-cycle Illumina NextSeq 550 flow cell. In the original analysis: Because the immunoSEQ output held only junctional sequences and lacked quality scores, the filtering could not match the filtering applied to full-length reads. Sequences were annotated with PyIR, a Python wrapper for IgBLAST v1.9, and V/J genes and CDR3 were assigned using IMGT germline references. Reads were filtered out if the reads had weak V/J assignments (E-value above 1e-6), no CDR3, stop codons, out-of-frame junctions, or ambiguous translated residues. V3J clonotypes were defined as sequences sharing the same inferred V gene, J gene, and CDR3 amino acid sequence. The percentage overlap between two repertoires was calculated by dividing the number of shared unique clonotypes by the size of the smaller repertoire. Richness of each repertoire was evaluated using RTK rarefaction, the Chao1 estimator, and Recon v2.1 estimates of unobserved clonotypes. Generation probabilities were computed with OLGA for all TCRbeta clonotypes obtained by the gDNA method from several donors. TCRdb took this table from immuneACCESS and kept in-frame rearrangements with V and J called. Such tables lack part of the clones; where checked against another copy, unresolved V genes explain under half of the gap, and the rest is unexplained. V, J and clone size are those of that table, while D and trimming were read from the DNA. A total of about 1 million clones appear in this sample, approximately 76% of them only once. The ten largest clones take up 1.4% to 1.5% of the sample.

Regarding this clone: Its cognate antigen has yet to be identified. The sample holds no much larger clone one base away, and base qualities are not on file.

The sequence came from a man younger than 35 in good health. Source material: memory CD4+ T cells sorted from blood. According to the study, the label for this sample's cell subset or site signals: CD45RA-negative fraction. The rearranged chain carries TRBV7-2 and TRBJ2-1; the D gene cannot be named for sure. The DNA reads TGTGCCAGCAGCTTAATTTTGGACCTTGGGTATGAGCAGTTCTTC. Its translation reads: CASSLILDLGYEQFF. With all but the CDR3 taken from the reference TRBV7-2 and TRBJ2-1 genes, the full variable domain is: GAGVSQSPSNKVTEKGKDVELRCDPISGHTALYWYRQSLGQGLEFLIYFQGNSAPDKSGLPSDRFSAERTGGSVSTLTIQRTQQEDSAVYLCASSLILDLGYEQFFGPGTRLTVL.